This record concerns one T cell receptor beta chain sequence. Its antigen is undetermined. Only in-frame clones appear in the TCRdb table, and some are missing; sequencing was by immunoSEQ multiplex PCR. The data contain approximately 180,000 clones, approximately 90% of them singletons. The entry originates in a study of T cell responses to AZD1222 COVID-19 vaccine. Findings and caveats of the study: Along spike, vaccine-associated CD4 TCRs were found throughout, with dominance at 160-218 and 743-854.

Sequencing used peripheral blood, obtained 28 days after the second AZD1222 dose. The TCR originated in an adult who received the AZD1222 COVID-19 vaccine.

The CDR3 sequence is CASSLDRGRTNEKLFF. CDR3 sequence (DNA): TGTGCCAGCAGCCTAGACAGGGGGCGTACTAATGAAAAACTGTTTTTT. J is TRBJ1-4 and V is TRBV3-1 (or the pseudogene TRBV3-2), with 10 bases that match TRBD1. Germline values: CDR1 LGHDT, CDR2 YNNKEL (reference sequence). The J segment lost 2 bases and the V segment lost 4 bases, leaving 4 bases of the junction unmatched. The CDR3 contains 16 residues.